This T cell receptor (beta chain) came from a study of siplizumab effects on memory and regulatory T cells. Using immunoSEQ multiplex PCR, the repertoire was profiled, and TCRdb retains in-frame clones only, with some absent. The sample contains around 120,000 clones, roughly 94% of which appear only once. Trimming shortened V by 4 bases and J by 6 bases, and 13 bases separated the two germline ends. CDR3 length equals 14 residues. Germline V lookup: CDR1 SNHLY, CDR2 FYNNEI. The rearrangement joins TRBV2 to TRBJ1-5, with a tentative D call TRBD1 (6 bases). Sequencing was done on a sample of non-Treg CD4+ T cells sorted from blood. The source of this sequence is a human donor in good health. CDR3 in amino acids: CASSVTGSAQPQHF. For the CDR3, the DNA is TGTGCCAGCAGTGTAACAGGGTCCGCTCAGCCCCAGCATTTT.